A single sample gave rise to the 16 T cell receptor beta chains below, sequenced in a study of beta chain features in type 1 diabetes. The study's findings and limits: Shortening of TCRB CDR3s, moderate but significant, appeared in all four CD4+ subsets of Type 1 diabetes patients.

Sequenced material consisted of expressed TCRB transcripts (all of the isolated RNA was reverse transcribed). Only in-frame clones appear in the TCRdb table, and some are missing; sequencing was by immunoSEQ multiplex PCR. The table has 300,000 to 400,000 clones, over 8.5% seen once; the top ten hold about 0.63%. No antigens are known for them. Specimen: central memory CD4+ T cells from blood. Receptor source: a man aged 30 to 39 with type 1 diabetes.

This clone came up a few times. The chain recombines TRBV5-4 with TRBJ2-3; 7 bases align to TRBD1. The CDR3 has 15 amino acids. Germline CDR1 SGHNT, CDR2 YYREEE (reference sequence). Trimming removed 7 bases from V and 4 bases from J; junction bases left unmatched: 12. This CDR3 is CASGVKGAGSDTQYF. The CDR3 DNA follows: TGTGCCAGCGGCGTCAAGGGGGCCGGGTCAGATACGCAGTATTTT. Combining the CDR3 with reference TRBV5-4 and TRBJ2-3 gives the whole variable domain ETGVTQSPTHLIKTRGQQVTLRCSSQSGHNTVSWYQQALGQGPQFIFQYYREEENGRGNFPPRFSGLQFPNYSSELNVNALELDDSALYLCASGVKGAGSDTQYFGPGTRLTVL.

V is TRBV6-5 and J is TRBJ1-1; D is possibly TRBD1 (5 bases). The CDR3 is 14 amino acids. Trimming took 2 bases from V and 1 from J, leaving 8 bases between them. Germline loops: CDR1 MNHEY, CDR2 SVGAGI. CDR3 coding DNA: TGTGCCAGCAGTTACCGCAGGGAGAACACTGAAGCTTTCTTT. Encoded protein: CASSYRRENTEAFF.

On this clone: One end of the junction does not line up with germline, which may come from a read error. The gene calls are TRBV7-2 and TRBJ1-4; the D gene is possibly TRBD1 (6 bases). The CDR3 is 14 residues long. From germline, CDR1 is SGHTA and CDR2 FQGNSA. In DNA form, the CDR3 reads TGTGCCAGCAGCCTAGCGAGGGGGGATGAAAAACTGTTTTTT. It encodes CASSLARGDEKLFF.

The chain links TRBV18 to TRBJ1-5; D is undetermined. CDR3 length: 15 residues. From germline, CDR1 is KGHSH and CDR2 LQKENI. V was cut by 2 bases and J by 7 bases, with 15 bases left in between. The CDR3, as DNA: TGTGCCAGCTCACCAAGCTCGAGGGTGTTCCAGCCCCAGCATTTT. Translating it yields CASSPSSRVFQPQHF.

This chain uses TRBV10-1 with TRBJ2-3, with D unresolved. The CDR3 is made up of 16 amino acids. In germline, CDR1 is WNHNN, CDR2 SYGVQD (reference sequence). Trimming took off 6 bases at V and 9 bases at J, with 25 bases between the two ends. The CDR3 region is CASSTTKAGALGTQYF. DNA of the CDR3: TGCGCCAGCAGCACCACAAAGGCAGGCGCCCTGGGAACGCAGTATTTT.

The gene calls are TRBV5-1 and TRBJ1-2, with D uncertain. The V and J ends lost 4 bases and 4 bases respectively, with 14 bases between them. The CDR3 is 14 amino acids. CDR1 is SGHRS, CDR2 YFSETQ, per germline. In nucleotides, the CDR3 is TGCGCCAGCAGCCGAGGTGGAGAGGGCTATGGCTACACCTTC. Amino acids: CASSRGGEGYGYTF.

There are a few counts of this clone. The gene calls are TRBV7-2 and TRBJ2-7; TRBD1 aligns across 8 bases. V trimming: 3 bases; J trimming: 3 bases; junction bases outside the gene matches: 1. In germline, CDR1 is SGHTA, CDR2 FQGNSA. CDR3 length: 13 residues. Here the CDR3 reads CASSFDRGYEQYF. The CDR3 DNA sequence: TGTGCCAGCAGCTTCGACAGGGGCTACGAGCAGTACTTC.

V gene TRBV28 combines with J gene TRBJ1-5; D unresolved. V lost 3 bases and J lost 0, with 12 bases in between. There are 16 residues in the CDR3. Germline V gene data show CDR1 as MDHEN and CDR2 as SYDVKM. The CDR3 nucleotides read TGTGCCAGCAGTTTTTCCGCTACCCCTAGCAATCAGCCCCAGCATTTT. As protein: CASSFSATPSNQPQHF. The full variable domain, with the rest looked up from reference TRBV28 and TRBJ1-5, is DVKVTQSSRYLVKRTGEKVFLECVQDMDHENMFWYRQDPGLGLRLIYFSYDVKMKEKGDIPEGYSVSREKKERFSLILESASTNQTSMYLCASSFSATPSNQPQHFGDGTRLSIL.

This clone has more than one count but fewer than ten. J is TRBJ2-1 and V is TRBV18; 10 positions match TRBD2. Germline-derived CDR1 and CDR2 are KGHSH and LQKENI. The J segment lost 9 bases and the V segment lost 3 bases, leaving 8 bases of the junction unmatched. The CDR3 length is 15 residues. The CDR3 reads CASSPLAGDSGEQFF. The CDR3 bases are TGTGCCAGCTCACCTCTAGCGGGAGACTCGGGTGAGCAGTTCTTC.

This chain uses TRBV28 with TRBJ1-5; a weak D match, TRBD1 (5 bases). Trimming removed 6 bases at V and 7 bases at J, with 16 bases between. The CDR3 has 14 amino acids. Germline CDR1 reads MDHEN; CDR2 reads SYDVKM. The CDR3, as DNA: TGTGCCAGCAGGCCTTCAGGGTGGCGACAGCCCCAGCATTTT. Amino acids: CASRPSGWRQPQHF.

CDR3 protein: CASSSLSGSDEQFF. In DNA form, the CDR3 reads TGTGCCAGCAGCTCACTTAGCGGGAGTGATGAGCAGTTCTTC. The V and J genes are TRBV9 and TRBJ2-1, with 9 positions matching TRBD2. V trimming: 4 bases; J trimming: 8 bases; junction bases outside the gene matches: 7. The CDR3 consists of 14 residues. Looked up from germline, CDR1 is SGDLS and CDR2 is YYNGEE. Looking up the rest from reference TRBV9 and TRBJ2-1 gives the full variable domain: DSGVTQTPKHLITATGQRVTLRCSPRSGDLSVYWYQQSLDQGLQFLIQYYNGEERAKGNILERFSAQQFPDLHSELNLSSLELGDSALYFCASSSLSGSDEQFFGPGTRLTVL.

This clone was observed a few times. The V gene is TRBV2, the J gene TRBJ2-3; 7 bases agree with TRBD1. The J segment lost 1 base and the V segment lost 4 bases, leaving 5 bases of the junction unmatched. Germline CDR1 is SNHLY and CDR2 is FYNNEI. The CDR3 length is 15 residues. CDR3 protein: CASSVSGTGTDTQYF. CDR3 DNA: TGTGCCAGCAGTGTATCCGGGACAGGCACAGATACGCAGTATTTT.

This clone was detected only a few times. This sequence joins TRBV6-5 and TRBJ1-4; the D is unclear. The CDR3 is made up of 13 amino acids. Between the trimmed V and J ends, which lost 6 bases and 0 bases, there was a span of 5 bases. CDR1 is MNHEY and CDR2 is SVGAGI in the germline V gene. CDR3 loop: CASRQATNEKLFF. The CDR3 bases are TGTGCCAGCAGGCAGGCAACTAATGAAAAACTGTTTTTT.

This clone came up a few times. This sequence joins TRBV11-2 and TRBJ2-3; D remains unclear. V lost 0 bases and J lost 6, with 13 bases in between. In germline, CDR1 is SGHAT, CDR2 FQNNGV. The CDR3 extends over 15 amino acids. For the CDR3, the DNA is TGTGCCAGCAGCTTAGAACCCAGTAGGGTGGATACGCAGTATTTT. It encodes CASSLEPSRVDTQYF.

This clone came up a few times. The rearrangement links TRBV5-1 to TRBJ2-3, with TRBD2 as a possible D gene (5 bases). This CDR3 has 16 residues. V was cut by 4 bases and J by 2 bases, with 17 bases left in between. In germline, CDR1 is SGHRS, CDR2 YFSETQ. The chain's CDR3 is CASSRGSAPNTDTQYF. As DNA, the CDR3 is TGCGCCAGCAGCCGAGGGTCCGCTCCAAACACAGATACGCAGTATTTT.

This clone was counted a few times. The chain employs TRBV5-1 and TRBJ2-2, with 10 bases aligning to TRBD1. V gave up 3 bases and J gave up 4 bases; unmatched junction bases: 6. From germline, CDR1 is SGHRS and CDR2 YFSETQ. There are 16 residues in the CDR3. The chain's CDR3 is CASSSSGTGVTGELFF. CDR3 sequence (DNA): TGCGCCAGCAGCTCTTCCGGGACAGGGGTCACCGGGGAGCTGTTTTTT.